Detailed here is one T cell receptor (beta chain). What it binds is not known. The J segment lost 10 bases and the V segment lost 3 bases, leaving 4 bases of the junction unmatched. CDR1 and CDR2 (germline): SGHTA, FQGNSA. The CDR3 spans 13 residues. This sample was included in a study of T cell repertoires in cytomegalovirus infection. At the level of the study: In public TCR beta signatures, there were indications of both CMV infection and matching HLA type. Overall study results and limits: The ex vivo response was dominated by HLA-C-restricted CMV-specific TCR beta clonotypes. Frequencies of public TCR beta families were cumulated, and this identified carriers of CMV plus the relevant HLA.

TCRdb itself ran the reads through MiXCR, one entry per CDR3 protein. The profile covers 380,000 or so distinct CDR3 sequences, with about 34% appearing a single time and approximately 15% taken by the ten largest. This receptor was obtained from a human donor in good health (CMV status not recorded). Some clones in this sample may be carry-over from other donors' samples. This rearrangement joins TRBV7-2 to TRBJ2-1, with 9 bases identical to TRBD2. The sample here was cultured PBMCs, taken from culture after CMV antigen stimulation. The CDR3 is CASSFGLAGEQFF. CDR3 in DNA: TGTGCCAGCAGCTTTGGTCTAGCGGGAGAGCAGTTCTTC.